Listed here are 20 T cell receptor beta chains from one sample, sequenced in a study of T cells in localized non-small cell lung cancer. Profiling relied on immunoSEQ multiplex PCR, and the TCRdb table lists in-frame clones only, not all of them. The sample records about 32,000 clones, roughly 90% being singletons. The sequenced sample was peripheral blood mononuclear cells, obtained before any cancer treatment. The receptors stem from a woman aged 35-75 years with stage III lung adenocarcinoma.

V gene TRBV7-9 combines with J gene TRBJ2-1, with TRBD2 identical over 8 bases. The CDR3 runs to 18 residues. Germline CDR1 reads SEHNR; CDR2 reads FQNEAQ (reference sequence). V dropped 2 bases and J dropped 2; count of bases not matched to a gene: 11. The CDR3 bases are TGTGCCAGCAGCTTACTGAATAAGCGGGAGATGGCCTACAATGAGCAGTTCTTC. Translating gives CASSLLNKREMAYNEQFF.

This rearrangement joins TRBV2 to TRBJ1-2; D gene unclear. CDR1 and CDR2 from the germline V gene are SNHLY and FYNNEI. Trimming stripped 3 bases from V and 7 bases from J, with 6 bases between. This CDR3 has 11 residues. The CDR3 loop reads CASSDLRGYTF. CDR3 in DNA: TGTGCCAGCAGTGACCTTCGTGGCTACACCTTC. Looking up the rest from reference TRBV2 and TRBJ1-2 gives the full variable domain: EPEVTQTPSHQVTQMGQEVILRCVPISNHLYFYWYRQILGQKVEFLVSFYNNEISEKSEIFDDQFSVERPDGSNFTLKIRSTKLEDSAMYFCASSDLRGYTFGSGTRLTVV.

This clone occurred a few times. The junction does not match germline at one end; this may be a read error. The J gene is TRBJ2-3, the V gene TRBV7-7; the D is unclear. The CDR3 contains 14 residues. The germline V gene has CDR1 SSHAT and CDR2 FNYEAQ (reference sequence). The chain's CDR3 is CASSFTFPADTQYF. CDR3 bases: TGTGCTAGCAGCTTTACTTTTCCGGCAGATACGCAGTATTTT.

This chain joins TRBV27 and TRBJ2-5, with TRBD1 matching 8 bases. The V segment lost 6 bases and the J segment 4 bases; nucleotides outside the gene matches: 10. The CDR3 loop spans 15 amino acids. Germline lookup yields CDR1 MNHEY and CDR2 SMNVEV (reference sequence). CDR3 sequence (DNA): TGTGCCAGCAGCCCCACAGGGGGTTGGTCAGAGACCCAGTACTTC. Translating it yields CASSPTGGWSETQYF.

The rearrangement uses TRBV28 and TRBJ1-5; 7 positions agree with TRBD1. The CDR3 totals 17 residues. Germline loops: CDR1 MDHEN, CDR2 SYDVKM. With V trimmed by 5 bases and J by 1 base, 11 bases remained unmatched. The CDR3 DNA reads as TGTGCCAGCAGTAGTTTTACCAGGGGGTACAGCAATCAGCCCCAGCATTTT. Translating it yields CASSSFTRGYSNQPQHF.

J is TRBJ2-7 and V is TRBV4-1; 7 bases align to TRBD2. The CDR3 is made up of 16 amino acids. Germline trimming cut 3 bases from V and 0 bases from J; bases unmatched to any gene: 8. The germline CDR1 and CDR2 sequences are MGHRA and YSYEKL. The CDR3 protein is CASSQAHGGGSYEQYF. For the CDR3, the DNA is TGCGCCAGCAGCCAGGCTCATGGCGGGGGCTCCTACGAGCAGTACTTC.

The CDR3 spells CASTPDRGLGQPQHF. Here the CDR3 DNA reads TGTGCCAGTACCCCGGACAGGGGGCTGGGTCAGCCCCAGCATTTT. This rearrangement joins TRBV19 to TRBJ1-5; TRBD1 aligns across 11 bases. CDR3 length equals 15 residues. V shed 7 bases, J shed 6 bases, and the junction held 8 bases outside the gene matches. The germline V gene has CDR1 LNHDA and CDR2 SQIVND (reference sequence).

The CDR3 region has the DNA TGTGCCAGAAGCTTGACAAGGGACACACGTCCCCCAGAGAACACTGAAGCTTTCTTT. Translation: CARSLTRDTRPPENTEAFF. The V call is TRBV5-3, the J call TRBJ1-1, with D possibly being TRBD1 (6 bases). TRBV5-3 is annotated as an ORF whose role is uncertain. This CDR3 has 19 amino acids. V was trimmed by 1 base and J by 1 base, leaving 23 bases between them.

The CDR3: CASSLLSLQTAPNQPQHF. DNA of the CDR3: TGTGCCAGCAGTTTATTATCCCTGCAAACAGCGCCGAATCAGCCCCAGCATTTT. This chain connects TRBV27 to TRBJ1-5; D gene ambiguous. Trimming took 1 base from V and 4 from J, leaving 20 bases between them. The CDR3 covers 18 residues. The V gene's germline CDR1 is MNHEY and CDR2 SMNVEV (reference sequence).

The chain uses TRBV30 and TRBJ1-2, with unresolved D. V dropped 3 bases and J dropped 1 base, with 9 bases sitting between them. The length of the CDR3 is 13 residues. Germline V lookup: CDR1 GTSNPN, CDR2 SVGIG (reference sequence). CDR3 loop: CAWSGSLNYGYTF. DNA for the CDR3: TGTGCCTGGAGCGGCAGCCTTAACTATGGCTACACCTTC.

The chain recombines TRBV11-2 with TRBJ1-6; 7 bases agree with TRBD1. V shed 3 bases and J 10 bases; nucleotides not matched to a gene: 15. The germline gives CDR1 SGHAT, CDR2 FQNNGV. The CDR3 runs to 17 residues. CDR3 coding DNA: TGTGCCAGCAGCTTTAGTCCCCAACCGACAGGGACCTCACCCCTCCACTTT. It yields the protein CASSFSPQPTGTSPLHF.

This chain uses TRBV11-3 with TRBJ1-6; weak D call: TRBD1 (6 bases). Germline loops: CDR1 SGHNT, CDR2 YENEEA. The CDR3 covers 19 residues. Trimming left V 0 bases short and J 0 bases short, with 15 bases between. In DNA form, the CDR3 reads TGTGCCAGCAGCTTAGATGTCCGGGGGCGAGGCTCCTATAATTCACCCCTCCACTTT. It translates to CASSLDVRGRGSYNSPLHF.

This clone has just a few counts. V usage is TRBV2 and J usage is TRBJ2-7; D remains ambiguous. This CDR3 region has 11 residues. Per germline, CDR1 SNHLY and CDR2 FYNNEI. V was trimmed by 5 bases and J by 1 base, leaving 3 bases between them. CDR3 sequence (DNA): TGTGCCAGCAGTCGGTCCTACGAGCAGTACTTC. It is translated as CASSRSYEQYF.

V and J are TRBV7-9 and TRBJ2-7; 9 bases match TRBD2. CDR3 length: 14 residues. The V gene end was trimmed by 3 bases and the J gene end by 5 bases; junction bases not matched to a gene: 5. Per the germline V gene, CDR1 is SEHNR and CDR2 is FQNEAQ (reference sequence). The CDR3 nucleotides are TGTGCCAGCAGCTTTAGCGGGAGAATAAACGAGCAGTACTTC. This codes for CASSFSGRINEQYF. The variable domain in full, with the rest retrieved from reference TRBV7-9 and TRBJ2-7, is DTGVSQNPRHKITKRGQNVTFRCDPISEHNRLYWYRQTLGQGPEFLTYFQNEAQLEKSRLLSDRFSAERPKGSFSTLEIQRTEQGDSAMYLCASSFSGRINEQYFGPGTRLTVT.

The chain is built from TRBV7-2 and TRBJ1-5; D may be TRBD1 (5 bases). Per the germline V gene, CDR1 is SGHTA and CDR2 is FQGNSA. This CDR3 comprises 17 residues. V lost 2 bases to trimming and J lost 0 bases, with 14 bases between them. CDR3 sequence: CASSLFRPGNSNQPQHF. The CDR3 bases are TGTGCCAGCAGCTTATTTCGCCCAGGGAATAGCAATCAGCCCCAGCATTTT.

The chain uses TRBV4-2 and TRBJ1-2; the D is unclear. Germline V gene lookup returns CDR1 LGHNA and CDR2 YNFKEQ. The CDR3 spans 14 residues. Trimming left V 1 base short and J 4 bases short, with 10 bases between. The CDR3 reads CASSQVMRSYGYTF. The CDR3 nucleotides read TGTGCCAGCAGCCAAGTTATGAGGAGCTATGGCTACACCTTC.

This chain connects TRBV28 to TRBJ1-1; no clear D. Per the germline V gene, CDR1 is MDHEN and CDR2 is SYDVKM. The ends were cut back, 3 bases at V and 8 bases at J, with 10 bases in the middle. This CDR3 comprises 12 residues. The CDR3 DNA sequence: TGTGCCAGCAGTTTCCTACTTGTGGAAGCTTTCTTT. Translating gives CASSFLLVEAFF.

CDR3 protein: CASSLDREGDTQYF. DNA for the CDR3: TGTGCCAGCAGCTTAGATCGAGAAGGGGATACGCAGTATTTT. The chain combines TRBV11-3 with TRBJ2-3, with no clear D. CDR1 and CDR2 from the germline V gene are SGHNT and YENEEA. The CDR3 is 14 residues long. The ends were cut back, 0 bases at V and 6 bases at J, with 10 bases in the middle.

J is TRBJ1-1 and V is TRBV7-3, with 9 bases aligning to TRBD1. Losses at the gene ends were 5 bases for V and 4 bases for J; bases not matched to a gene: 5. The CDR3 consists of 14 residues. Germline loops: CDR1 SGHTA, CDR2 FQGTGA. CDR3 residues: CASSPTGGGTEAFF. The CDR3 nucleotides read TGTGCCAGCAGCCCTACAGGGGGCGGCACTGAAGCTTTCTTT.

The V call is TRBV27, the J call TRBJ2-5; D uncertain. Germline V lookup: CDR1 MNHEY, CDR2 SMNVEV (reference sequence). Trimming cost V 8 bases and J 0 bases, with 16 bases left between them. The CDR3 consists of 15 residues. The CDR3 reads CASHLNSGDQETQYF. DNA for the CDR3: TGTGCCAGCCACTTAAACTCAGGAGACCAAGAGACCCAGTACTTC.